This paragraph covers one TCR beta chain sequence. This entry belongs to a study of identical twins. TCRdb re-called the 5' RACE reads through MiXCR, storing one row per CDR3 protein. The profile shows around 240,000 distinct CDR3 sequences, 5.5% to 8% of them singletons. The length of the CDR3 is 14 residues. Looked up from germline, CDR1 is DFQATT and CDR2 is SNEGSKA (reference sequence). Trimming took 4 bases from V and 3 from J; bases not matched to a gene: 4. This sample was also put to use in a study of yellow fever vaccine responses in identical twins.

The V call is TRBV20-1, the J call TRBJ2-3; 10 bases map to TRBD2. Sequenced input: memory (CD45RO+) T cells sorted from blood. The receptor was derived from a young woman in good health. The CDR3 DNA reads TGCAGTGCTAAATTAGCGGGAGGAACAGATACGCAGTATTTT. The encoded protein is CSAKLAGGTDTQYF.